The rows below give T cell receptor beta chains drawn from one sample of a study of blood T cells in healthy people across ages. A single record per CDR3 protein comes from TCRdb applying MiXCR to the 5' RACE reads. The sample lists about 800,000 distinct CDR3 sequences; around a quarter were seen once. This same sample was also taken into another study, of T cells of mothers and their children.

Sequencing was carried out using blood. The receptors stem from a boy aged 5-17 years in good health. The CDR3 runs from the conserved cysteine through the conserved F or W. Clone size is not always given. Where it is, it says once, few, many or a class for expanded clones.

size,V,CDR3
few,TRBV10-3,CAISEIESGKLFF
.,TRBV20-1,CSAPSAGQANEKLFF
.,TRBV10-3,CASLQGPSTDTQYF
few,TRBV4-1,CASSQIEAGTSGNTIYF
.,TRBV11-1,CASSRDIETQYF
many,TRBV29-1,CSARTVNYGYTF
many,TRBV12-3/TRBV12-4,CASSLGGPTEAFF
.,TRBV7-9,CASSLATGGWYNEQFF
.,TRBV20-1,CSARGLIAGGRGETQYF
.,TRBV7-6,CASSLVPGAYEQYF
.,TRBV29-1,CSVDNTGENYGYTF
.,TRBV6-1,CASSQTSTFIEEKLFF
.,TRBV20-1,CSATPGQVNEKLFF
few,TRBV28,CASSLLAALGSTDTQYF
.,TRBV29-1,CSVTTGLEETQYF